This passage covers 26 T cell receptor beta chains from one sample sequenced in a study of T cell responses to AZD1222 COVID-19 vaccine. The protocol was immunoSEQ multiplex PCR, while the TCRdb copy is restricted to in-frame clones and leaves out a portion. This table holds over 100,000 clones, 85% to 95% found once. The sequencing used peripheral blood, collected on day 0 of AZD1222 vaccination. Receptors originate from an adult in good health.

The chain combines TRBV6-5 with TRBJ1-5, with D unresolved. The CDR3 loop spans 15 amino acids. Germline loops: CDR1 MNHEY, CDR2 SVGAGI. Trimming left V 0 bases short and J 7 bases short, with 13 bases between. CDR3 loop: CASSYSISLAQPQHF. In DNA form, the CDR3 reads TGTGCCAGCAGTTACTCGATATCTTTGGCCCAGCCCCAGCATTTT.

V is TRBV12-2 and J is TRBJ1-2. TRBV12-2 is classified as a pseudogene. The CDR3 totals 12 residues. The CDR3 bases are TGTGCAAGTCGCTGCTGGGACGGCCGGCTTACCTTC. It codes for CASRCWDGRLTF.

This clone was counted a single time. This sequence joins TRBV15 and TRBJ2-3, with D tentatively TRBD1 (5 bases). The CDR3 sequence is 15 residues long. Trimming left V 0 bases short and J 5 bases short, with 12 bases between. Germline lookup yields CDR1 LNHNV and CDR2 YYDKDF (reference sequence). This CDR3 is CATSREGVILDTQYF. The CDR3 region has the DNA TGTGCCACCAGCAGAGAAGGGGTAATCTTAGATACGCAGTATTTT.

V is TRBV13 and J is TRBJ2-7, with D possibly matching TRBD1 (6 bases). With 5 bases removed from V and 4 bases from J, the gap between germline ends came to 12 bases. There are 13 residues in the CDR3. CDR1 PRHDT and CDR2 FYEKMQ come from the germline V gene (reference sequence). The DNA of the CDR3 is TGTGCCAGCAGCCCAGGGGAACAGTACGAGCAGTACTTC. Translated: CASSPGEQYEQYF.

The sample holds one count of this clone. This sequence joins TRBV28 and TRBJ2-7; tentatively, D is TRBD1 (5 bases). The CDR3 consists of 18 residues. V was clipped by 1 base and J by 3 bases, with 22 bases between them. Germline CDR1 and CDR2: MDHEN and SYDVKM. CDR3 coding DNA: TGTGCCAGCAGTTTATCCCCAGGGTTAGGGGCCCTTGACTACGAGCAGTACTTC. This codes for CASSLSPGLGALDYEQYF.

This sequence joins TRBV9 and TRBJ2-1; TRBD1 agrees at 10 bases. J gave up 3 bases and V 0 bases, and 0 bases lay outside the gene matches. This CDR3 region has 15 residues. Germline-derived CDR1 and CDR2 are SGDLS and YYNGEE. Written as DNA, the CDR3 is TGTGCCAGCAGCGTAGGGACAGGGGGCTACAATGAGCAGTTCTTC. The encoded protein is CASSVGTGGYNEQFF.

The rearrangement joins TRBV7-3 to TRBJ2-1, with D possibly matching TRBD2 (6 bases). The length of the CDR3 is 17 residues. Trimming took 4 bases from V and 7 from J, leaving 23 bases between them. Germline lookup yields CDR1 SGHTA and CDR2 FQGTGA. DNA of the CDR3: TGTGCCAGCAGCTCCCGAGGCGGGGTTCGGATATCGAATGAGCAGTTCTTC. As protein: CASSSRGGVRISNEQFF.

This clone was recorded once. The rearrangement links TRBV7-2 to TRBJ1-1; no definite D call. CDR1 is SGHTA, CDR2 FQGNSA, per germline. The V end was cut by 3 bases, the J end by 1 base, with 9 bases between. CDR3 length: 14 residues. The CDR3 region is CASSFPARNTEAFF. As DNA, the CDR3 is TGTGCCAGCAGCTTCCCTGCTAGGAACACTGAAGCTTTCTTT.

The chain carries TRBV10-1 and TRBJ1-5, with D possibly matching TRBD1 (6 bases). Trimming stripped 3 bases from V and 4 bases from J, with 16 bases between. CDR1 and CDR2 from the germline V gene are WNHNN and SYGVQD (reference sequence). The CDR3 is 16 residues long. CDR3 residues: CASSDHGTPSNQPQHF. The CDR3 DNA sequence: TGCGCCAGCAGTGATCACGGGACACCTTCTAATCAGCCCCAGCATTTT.

The sample holds one count of this clone. The chain recombines TRBV11-2 with TRBJ2-7; either TRBD1 or TRBD2 may fit D (5 bases each). The CDR3 consists of 14 residues. Germline-derived CDR1 and CDR2 are SGHAT and FQNNGV. V was trimmed by 8 bases and J by 3 bases, leaving 17 bases between them. The CDR3 DNA sequence: TGTGCCAGCCGGACCCCCCGGGGCAGCTACGAGCAGTACTTC. This encodes CASRTPRGSYEQYF.

The chain has TRBV5-5 and TRBJ1-5; 8 bases align to TRBD1. J was trimmed by 0 bases and V by 2 bases; bases with no gene match: 10. The CDR3 extends over 18 amino acids. Germline CDR1 is SGHKS and CDR2 is YYEKEE (reference sequence). This CDR3 reads CASSFRDRRLYSNQPQHF. The CDR3 DNA reads as TGTGCCAGCAGCTTCCGGGACAGGCGCCTCTATAGCAATCAGCCCCAGCATTTT.

This clone was counted a single time. This rearrangement joins TRBV7-2 to TRBJ2-2, with D possibly TRBD1 on 6 matching bases. Trimming shortened V by 6 bases and J by 4 bases, and 15 bases separated the two germline ends. The CDR3 sequence is 15 residues long. In germline, CDR1 is SGHTA, CDR2 FQGNSA. CDR3 sequence: CASSLNRVPTGELFF. CDR3 in DNA: TGTGCCAGCAGTTTGAACAGGGTACCCACCGGGGAGCTGTTTTTT.

This chain uses TRBV30 with TRBJ1-5; 7 bases line up with TRBD1. Germline CDR1 is GTSNPN and CDR2 is SVGIG (reference sequence). V gave up 5 bases and J gave up 4 bases; unmatched junction bases: 5. The CDR3 runs 13 residues. In nucleotides, the CDR3 is TGTGCCTGGGGGGGACAGCCTAATCAGCCCCAGCATTTT. Translating gives CAWGGQPNQPQHF.

The V and J genes are TRBV7-9 and TRBJ2-2; D uncertain. Germline V CDR1 and CDR2: SEHNR, FQNEAQ (reference sequence). Trimming took 3 bases from V and 5 from J, leaving 13 bases between them. This CDR3 has 15 amino acids. The CDR3: CASSLFSVLTGELFF. In nucleotides, the CDR3 is TGTGCCAGCAGCTTGTTTTCGGTTTTGACCGGGGAGCTGTTTTTT.

Only one count was recorded for this clone. The V gene is TRBV7-2, the J gene TRBJ1-5; tentatively, D is TRBD1 (5 bases). V lost 5 bases, J lost 11 bases, and 16 bases lay in between. The CDR3 is 13 amino acids. CDR1 is SGHTA, CDR2 FQGNSA, per germline. CDR3 coding DNA: TGTGCCAGCAGCATGCTATGGGGGGGGACCCAGCATTTT. Its protein is CASSMLWGGTQHF.

CDR3 nucleotides: TGTGCCAGTTACGGCACCGGGGAGCTGTTTTTT. This translates into CASYGTGELFF. The chain combines TRBV12-3 or TRBV12-4 with TRBJ2-2; no definite D call. The CDR3 consists of 11 residues. V dropped 9 bases and J dropped 4 bases, with 6 bases sitting between them.

The chain has TRBV28 and TRBJ2-3; 8 nucleotides align to TRBD2. The V gene end was trimmed by 5 bases and the J gene end by 1 base; junction bases not matched to a gene: 11. Germline V gene lookup returns CDR1 MDHEN and CDR2 SYDVKM. This CDR3 region has 17 residues. The CDR3 loop reads CASSGGTSGYRTDTQYF. In DNA form, the CDR3 reads TGTGCCAGCAGTGGGGGAACTAGCGGATATCGCACAGATACGCAGTATTTT. Variable domain in full (rest from reference TRBV28 and TRBJ2-3): DVKVTQSSRYLVKRTGEKVFLECVQDMDHENMFWYRQDPGLGLRLIYFSYDVKMKEKGDIPEGYSVSREKKERFSLILESASTNQTSMYLCASSGGTSGYRTDTQYFGPGTRLTVL.

The chain's CDR3 is CASRLKAAGGPRIFTTNEQFF. CDR3 in DNA: TGTGCCAGCAGGTTAAAGGCGGCGGGAGGGCCGCGAATTTTTACCACCAATGAGCAGTTCTTC. The V gene is TRBV28, the J gene TRBJ2-1, with TRBD2 matching over 9 bases. CDR1 is MDHEN, CDR2 SYDVKM, per germline. CDR3 size: 21 residues. After removal of 6 bases from V and 6 bases from J, the junction contained 27 bases not matched to a gene.

This chain connects TRBV28 to TRBJ1-3; possibly TRBD1 for D (6 bases). Trimming removed 2 bases from V and 3 bases from J, with 23 bases in between. CDR1 is MDHEN, CDR2 SYDVKM, per germline. CDR3 size: 19 residues. The CDR3 loop reads CASSLQTGRARPGGNTIYF. The CDR3 DNA reads as TGTGCCAGCAGTTTACAGACAGGTCGGGCGCGACCTGGTGGAAACACCATATATTTT.

The chain has TRBV4-2 and TRBJ1-2; 7 bases map to TRBD1. V lost 4 bases and J lost 2; bases outside the gene matches: 13. CDR3 length: 17 residues. Germline CDR1 LGHNA, CDR2 YNFKEQ. CDR3 loop: CASSPLPSGQANYGYTF. The CDR3, as DNA: TGTGCCAGCAGCCCCCTCCCCTCCGGACAGGCGAACTATGGCTACACCTTC.

The J gene is TRBJ1-2, the V gene TRBV27; TRBD1 matches at 10 bases. V shed 5 bases and J 5 bases; nucleotides not matched to a gene: 5. This CDR3 is 14 amino acids long. The germline V gene encodes CDR1 MNHEY and CDR2 SMNVEV (reference sequence). CDR3 nucleotides: TGTGCCAGCAGTCAGGGACAGGGGATGTATGGCTACACCTTC. This codes for CASSQGQGMYGYTF.

The chain links TRBV10-3 to TRBJ1-5, with 8 bases that match TRBD1. V gave up 10 bases and J gave up 7 bases; unmatched junction bases: 12. The CDR3 runs to 14 residues. In germline, CDR1 is ENHRY, CDR2 SYGVKD. The CDR3 DNA sequence: TGTGCCACCTCAACGGACAGGGCCGCCCAGCCCCAGCATTTT. Translating it yields CATSTDRAAQPQHF.

V gene TRBV28 combines with J gene TRBJ2-4, with TRBD2 identical over 8 bases. J was trimmed by 0 bases and V by 5 bases; bases with no gene match: 9. Germline CDR1 reads MDHEN; CDR2 reads SYDVKM. This CDR3 comprises 17 residues. The CDR3 sequence: CASSPPYSGIAKNIQYF. CDR3 DNA: TGTGCCAGCAGTCCCCCTTATAGCGGGATAGCCAAAAACATTCAGTACTTC.

This chain uses TRBV5-1 with TRBJ2-7; 7 bases fit TRBD2. The V gene end was trimmed by 0 bases and the J gene end by 7 bases; junction bases not matched to a gene: 13. CDR1 SGHRS and CDR2 YFSETQ come from the germline V gene. This CDR3 has 16 amino acids. Here the CDR3 reads CASSLALGREYDEQYF. The CDR3 DNA reads TGCGCCAGCAGCTTGGCCTTGGGGCGGGAGTACGATGAGCAGTACTTC.

This sequence joins TRBV7-8 and TRBJ2-1; D remains unclear. This CDR3 has 14 amino acids. Germline CDR1 and CDR2: SGHVS and FQNEAQ. Trimming stripped 4 bases from V and 7 bases from J, with 14 bases between. The CDR3 DNA reads TGTGCCAGCAGCTCCCGCACCACCCCTAATGAGCAGTTCTTC. This translates into CASSSRTTPNEQFF.

The chain uses TRBV18 and TRBJ1-1; 12 bases fit TRBD1. The germline V gene has CDR1 KGHSH and CDR2 LQKENI. The junction had 5 bases not matched to a gene; V was cut back by 3 bases and J by 0 bases. The CDR3 extends over 17 amino acids. Written as DNA, the CDR3 is TGTGCCAGCTCACCCCCGGGACAGGGGGCCTTGAACACTGAAGCTTTCTTT. The encoded protein is CASSPPGQGALNTEAFF.